The 5 T cell receptor beta chains below were found in one sample sequenced in a study of Graves' ophthalmopathy and Graves' hyperthyroidism (dated by TCRdb to the late 2010s). TCRdb names Illumina HiSeq 2000 as the instrument used. For repertoire sequencing, the TCR beta CDR3 regions were amplified from RNA transcripts. The first round was an RT-PCR using HTBI primers with the Qiagen OneStep RT-PCR kit, and this first round was followed by a second-round multiplex PCR, then size selection and purification. TCRdb reran the public reads through fastp at Q25 and MiXCR, keeping productive beta chains. Every CDR3 protein is listed once, alongside the most common genes and DNA of its rows. Counted in this sample were approximately 700,000 distinct CDR3 sequences; about two fifths of them appeared once. The ten biggest clones cover about 3.3% of the sample. Material: peripheral blood. These receptors all come from an adult man with Graves' ophthalmopathy.

CDR3 in amino acids: CASSTGGQQYF. The CDR3 nucleotides are TGTGCCAGCAGTACAGGGGGGCAGCAGTACTTC. The genes are TRBV12-3 or TRBV12-4 and TRBJ2-7; 8 bases are shared with TRBD1. CDR3 length: 11 amino acids. V shed 5 bases, J shed 8 bases, and the junction held 2 bases outside the gene matches.

V gene TRBV5-1 combines with J gene TRBJ2-7; the match to TRBD1 covers 7 bases. The CDR3 totals 16 residues. Germline V CDR1 and CDR2: SGHRS, YFSETQ. V gave up 0 bases and J gave up 1 base; unmatched junction bases: 7. The CDR3 spells CASSLGGQFVSYEQYF. DNA for the CDR3: TGCGCCAGCAGCTTGGGGGGACAGTTTGTTTCCTACGAGCAGTACTTC.

This clonotype has ten or more counts. This chain joins TRBV7-6 and TRBJ2-2; 8 bases align to TRBD2. This CDR3 is 15 amino acids long. V trimming: 2 bases; J trimming: 8 bases; junction bases outside the gene matches: 7. Per the germline V gene, CDR1 is SGHVS and CDR2 is FNYEAQ. The DNA of the CDR3 is TGTGCCAGCAGCTTATCACTAGCGGTTCGGGGGGAGCTGTTTTTT. Protein product: CASSLSLAVRGELFF.

The chain recombines TRBV2 with TRBJ2-7; 7 bases line up with TRBD1. The CDR3 covers 13 residues. CDR1 SNHLY and CDR2 FYNNEI come from the germline V gene. V trimming: 8 bases; J trimming: 0 bases; junction bases outside the gene matches: 4. This CDR3 is CASFGTDSYEQYF. DNA for the CDR3: TGTGCCAGCTTTGGGACAGACTCCTACGAGCAGTACTTC.

This chain uses TRBV5-4 with TRBJ2-2, with 11 bases lining up with TRBD2. The J segment lost 3 bases and the V segment lost 4 bases, leaving 8 bases of the junction unmatched. The CDR3 loop spans 17 amino acids. Germline CDR1 reads SGHNT; CDR2 reads YYREEE (reference sequence). The CDR3 coding sequence is TGTGCCAGCAGCCAATTGGGACTAGCGGAATACACCGGGGAGCTGTTTTTT. It yields the protein CASSQLGLAEYTGELFF.